The 12 T cell receptor beta chains presented below share a single source sample, sequenced in a study of T-cell memory formation after mild COVID-19 (dated by TCRdb to about 2021). The library was made by 5' RACE. Sequencing instrument: Illumina NovaSeq 6000. Through fastp at Q25 and MiXCR, TCRdb rebuilt clones from the public reads, retaining in-frame beta chains. Rows are combined by CDR3 protein, so each entry shows the most common genes and DNA. This sample gives about half a million distinct CDR3 sequences in total; around a sixth of them show up just once. The top ten clonotypes cover roughly an eighth of the sample. The sequenced sample was PBMCs or a T cell subset sorted from them (not recorded which). The receptors were sampled from an adult woman who had mild COVID-19 (a few samples of this study predate the infection). The sample titles of this study are shuffled in the database, so cell type and time point are left out; the donor was told from shared clones.

The table lists this clonotype with many counts. The chain uses TRBV12-3 or TRBV12-4 and TRBJ1-1; D uncertain. The germline V and J ends were trimmed by 6 bases and 8 bases, with 10 bases remaining between them. The CDR3 spans 11 residues. The CDR3 DNA reads TGTGCCAGCAGAAAAGAAGTGGAAGCTTTCTTT. Its protein product is CASRKEVEAFF.

The CDR3, as DNA: TGTGCCAGCAGCCCCCGGGACCCTATATCCTACGAGCAGTACTTC. Translated: CASSPRDPISYEQYF. The chain employs TRBV7-2 and TRBJ2-7; TRBD1 or TRBD2 may be the D gene (5 bases each). CDR3 length: 15 amino acids. Germline CDR1 and CDR2: SGHTA and FQGNSA. The V and J ends lost 5 bases and 1 base respectively, with 15 bases between them.

This clonotype has just one count. This chain uses TRBV4-2 with TRBJ2-7; 8 positions agree with TRBD2. This CDR3 has 16 residues. V lost 2 bases, J lost 7 bases, and 13 bases stayed unmatched. CDR1 is LGHNA and CDR2 is YNFKEQ in the germline V gene. CDR3 residues: CASSQSWTSPSGEQYF. CDR3 DNA: TGTGCCAGCAGCCAATCTTGGACTAGCCCGTCCGGGGAGCAGTACTTC.

This clonotype was detected once. V and J are TRBV3-1 and TRBJ1-5; the D gene is possibly TRBD1 (5 bases). Trimming cost V 3 bases and J 2 bases, with 8 bases left between them. The CDR3 contains 14 residues. The V gene's germline CDR1 is LGHDT and CDR2 YNNKEL (reference sequence). The CDR3 DNA follows: TGTGCCAGCAGCCAGGACATACGCAATCAGCCCCAGCATTTT. Translated, it gives CASSQDIRNQPQHF.

The chain links TRBV7-6 to TRBJ1-1; D gene ambiguous. Germline V CDR1 and CDR2: SGHVS, FNYEAQ. Trimming cost V 10 bases and J 11 bases, with 35 bases left between them. The CDR3 extends over 17 amino acids. The CDR3 DNA reads as TGTGCCATCTCCACTCCGGGCTCGCCACTACGAACCGATTGCGCTTTCTTT. Amino acids: CAISTPGSPLRTDCAFF.

The CDR3 sequence is CASSPTGWEQYF. The CDR3 DNA sequence: TGCGCCAGCAGCCCGACGGGATGGGAGCAGTACTTC. The J gene is TRBJ2-7, the V gene TRBV4-1, with D maybe TRBD2 (5 bases). V lost 4 bases and J 7 bases, leaving 11 bases between the germline ends. CDR1 and CDR2 (germline): MGHRA, YSYEKL. This CDR3 spans 12 amino acids.

The table lists this clonotype with a few counts. This sequence joins TRBV20-1 and TRBJ1-4, with 8 bases that match TRBD1. The germline CDR1 and CDR2 sequences are DFQATT and SNEGSKA (reference sequence). With V trimmed by 4 bases and J by 8 bases, 9 bases remained unmatched. The CDR3 has 14 amino acids. The CDR3, as DNA: TGCAGTGCTACCCAAGGACAGGGTGAAGAAAAACTGTTTTTT. As protein: CSATQGQGEEKLFF.

This chain uses TRBV3-1 with TRBJ2-1; tentative D call: TRBD1 (5 bases). Germline V CDR1 and CDR2: LGHDT, YNNKEL (reference sequence). V gave up 2 bases and J gave up 8 bases, with 13 bases separating them. The CDR3 sequence is 14 residues long. The CDR3 coding sequence is TGTGCCAGCAGCCAACGGTCCAGGGCCGATGAGCAGTTCTTC. Amino acid sequence: CASSQRSRADEQFF.

The V gene is TRBV6-5, the J gene TRBJ1-2; tentative D call: TRBD1 (5 bases). Per germline, CDR1 MNHEY and CDR2 SVGAGI. The CDR3 has 15 residues. V lost 4 bases and J lost 6, with 18 bases in between. The CDR3 coding sequence is TGTGCCAGCAGTTCCCGGGGCAGTAATATAGATGGCTACACCTTC. Amino acids: CASSSRGSNIDGYTF.

The V gene is TRBV12-3 or TRBV12-4, the J gene TRBJ1-1; weak D call: TRBD1 (5 bases). There are 13 residues in the CDR3. The V gene lost 4 bases and the J gene lost 8 bases, with 14 bases spanning the gap. This chain's CDR3 is CASSWRDLGEAFF. In DNA form, the CDR3 reads TGTGCCAGCAGTTGGAGGGACTTGGGAGAAGCTTTCTTT.

This clonotype showed up just a few times. The junction departs from germline at one end; a sequencing error may be responsible. CDR3 bases: TGTGCCAGTACTCCGTCACGGGACACTGCCGTCAGGCACTTC. It is translated as CASTPSRDTAVRHF. The chain is built from TRBV19 and TRBJ2-7; tentative D call: TRBD1 (6 bases). The CDR3 covers 14 residues. CDR1 and CDR2 from the germline V gene are LNHDA and SQIVND (reference sequence).

A few counts support this clonotype. This chain joins TRBV7-3 and TRBJ2-3; 10 bases are a match to TRBD1. With 3 bases clipped from V and 4 bases from J, the junction kept 4 bases outside the gene matches. This CDR3 has 15 amino acids. Germline-derived CDR1 and CDR2 are SGHTA and FQGTGA. The CDR3 spells CASSLTGGAADTQYF. In DNA form, the CDR3 reads TGTGCCAGCAGCTTGACAGGGGGCGCGGCAGATACGCAGTATTTT.